Listed here is a single TCR beta chain. The data were taken from a study of somatic mutations in cytotoxic T cells in rheumatoid arthritis. The CDR3 spans 13 residues. V lost 4 bases and J 0 bases, leaving 6 bases between the germline ends. Germline V gene data show CDR1 as MDHEN and CDR2 as SYDVKM. Sequencing used immunoSEQ multiplex PCR; TCRdb keeps in-frame clones, though not all of them. Of roughly 9,000 clones listed, around 75% were seen once; the top ten hold 35% to 40%. After CD4+ and CD8+ cells were isolated by positive magnetic bead selection, their purity was checked by flow cytometry. Sequencing used CD8+ T cells sorted from blood. The genes are TRBV28 and TRBJ2-5; D may be TRBD2 (5 bases). This TCR came from a woman in her fifties or sixties in good health. For the CDR3, the DNA is TGTGCCAGCAGTTCGGGGTACCAAGAGACCCAGTACTTC. Amino acids: CASSSGYQETQYF.